This paragraph reports one T cell receptor (beta chain). The sample comes from a study of control samples from healthy donors and cancer patients. Some clones are missing from TCRdb's copy, which holds only in-frame ones; the method was immunoSEQ multiplex PCR. The sample has roughly 130,000 clones; about 88% are singletons. This CDR3 region has 15 residues. V was cut by 4 bases and J by 3 bases, with 13 bases left in between. The germline CDR1 and CDR2 sequences are LNHDA and SQIVND (reference sequence). The V and J genes are TRBV19 and TRBJ1-3; D is ambiguous. This receptor was taken from a man aged 45 to 65 in good health. The material sequenced was blood. The CDR3 sequence is CASSTTANRGNTIYF. CDR3 sequence (DNA): TGTGCCAGTAGTACCACAGCCAATCGTGGAAACACCATATATTTT.